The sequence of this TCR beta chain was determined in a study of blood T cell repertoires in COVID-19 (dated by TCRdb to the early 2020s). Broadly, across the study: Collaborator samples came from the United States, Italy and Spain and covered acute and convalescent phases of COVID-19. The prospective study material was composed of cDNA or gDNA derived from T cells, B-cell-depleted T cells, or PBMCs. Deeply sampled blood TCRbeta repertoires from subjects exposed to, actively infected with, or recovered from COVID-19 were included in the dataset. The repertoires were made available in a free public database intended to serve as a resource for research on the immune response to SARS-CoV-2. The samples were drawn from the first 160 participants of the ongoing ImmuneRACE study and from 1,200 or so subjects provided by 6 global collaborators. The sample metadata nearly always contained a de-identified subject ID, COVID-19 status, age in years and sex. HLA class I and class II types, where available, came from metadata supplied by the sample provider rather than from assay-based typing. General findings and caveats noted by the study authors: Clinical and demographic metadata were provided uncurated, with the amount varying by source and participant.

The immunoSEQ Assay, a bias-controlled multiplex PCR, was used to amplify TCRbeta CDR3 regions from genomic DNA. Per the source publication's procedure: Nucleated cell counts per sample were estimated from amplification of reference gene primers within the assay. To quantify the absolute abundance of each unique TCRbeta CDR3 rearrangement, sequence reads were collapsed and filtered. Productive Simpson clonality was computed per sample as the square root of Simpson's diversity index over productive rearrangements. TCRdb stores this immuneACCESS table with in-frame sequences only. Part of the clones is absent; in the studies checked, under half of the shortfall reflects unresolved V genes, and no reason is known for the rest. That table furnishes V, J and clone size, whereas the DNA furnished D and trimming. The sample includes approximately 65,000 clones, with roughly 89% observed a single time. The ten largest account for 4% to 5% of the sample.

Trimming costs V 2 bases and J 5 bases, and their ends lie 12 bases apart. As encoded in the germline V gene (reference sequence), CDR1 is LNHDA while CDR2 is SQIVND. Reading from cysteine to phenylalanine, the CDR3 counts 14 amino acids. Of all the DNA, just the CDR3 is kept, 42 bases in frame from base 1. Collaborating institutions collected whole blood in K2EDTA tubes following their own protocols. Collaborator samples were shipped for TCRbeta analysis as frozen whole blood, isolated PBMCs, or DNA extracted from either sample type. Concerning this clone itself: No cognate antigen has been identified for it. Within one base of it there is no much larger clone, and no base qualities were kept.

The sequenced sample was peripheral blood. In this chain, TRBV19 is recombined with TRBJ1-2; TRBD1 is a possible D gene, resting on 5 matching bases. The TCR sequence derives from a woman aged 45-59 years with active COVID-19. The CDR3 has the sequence CASSIPGGVYGYTF. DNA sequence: TGTGCCAGTAGTATACCCGGGGGAGTGTATGGCTACACCTTC.